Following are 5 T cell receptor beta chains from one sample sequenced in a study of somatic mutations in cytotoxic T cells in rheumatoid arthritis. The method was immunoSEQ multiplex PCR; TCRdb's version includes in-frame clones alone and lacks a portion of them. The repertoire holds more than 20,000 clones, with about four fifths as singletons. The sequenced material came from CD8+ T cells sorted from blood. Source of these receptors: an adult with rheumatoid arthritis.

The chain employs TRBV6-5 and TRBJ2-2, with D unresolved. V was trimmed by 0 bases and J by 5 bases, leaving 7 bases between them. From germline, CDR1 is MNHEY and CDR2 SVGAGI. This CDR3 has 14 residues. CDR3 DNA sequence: TGTGCCAGCAGTTACTCGAGTCTAACCGGGGAGCTGTTTTTT. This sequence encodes CASSYSSLTGELFF.

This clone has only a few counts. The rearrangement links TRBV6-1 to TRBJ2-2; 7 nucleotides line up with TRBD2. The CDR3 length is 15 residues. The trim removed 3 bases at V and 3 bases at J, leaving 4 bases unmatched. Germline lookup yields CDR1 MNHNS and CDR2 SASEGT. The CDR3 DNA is TGTGCCAGCAGTGACTGGGGGAGGGACACCGGGGAGCTGTTTTTT. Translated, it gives CASSDWGRDTGELFF.

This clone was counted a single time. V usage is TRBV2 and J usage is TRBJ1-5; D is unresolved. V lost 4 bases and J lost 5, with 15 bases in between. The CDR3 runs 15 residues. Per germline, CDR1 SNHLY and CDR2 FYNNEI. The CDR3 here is CASSVAGLFHQPQHF. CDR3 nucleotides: TGTGCCAGCAGTGTCGCCGGATTATTTCATCAGCCCCAGCATTTT.

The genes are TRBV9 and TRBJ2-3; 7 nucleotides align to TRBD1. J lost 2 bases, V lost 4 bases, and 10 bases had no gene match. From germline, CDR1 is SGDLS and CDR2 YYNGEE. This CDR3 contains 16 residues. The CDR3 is CASSLGYRGTTDTQYF. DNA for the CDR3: TGTGCCAGCAGCTTAGGGTACAGGGGAACCACAGATACGCAGTATTTT.

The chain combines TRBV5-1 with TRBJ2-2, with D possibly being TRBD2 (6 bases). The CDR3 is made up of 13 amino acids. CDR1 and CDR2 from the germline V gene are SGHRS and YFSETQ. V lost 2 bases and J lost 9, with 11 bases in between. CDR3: CASSFGGIRELFF. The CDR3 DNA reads TGCGCCAGCAGCTTTGGGGGGATACGGGAGCTGTTTTTT.